This T cell receptor beta chain was recorded in a study of blood T cell repertoires in COVID-19 (dated by TCRdb to the early 2020s). Background for the entire study: Collaborator samples came from the United States, Italy and Spain and covered acute and convalescent phases of COVID-19. The material from the prospective study consisted of cDNA or gDNA derived from T cells, B-cell-depleted T cells, or PBMCs. The dataset comprised deeply sampled blood TCRbeta repertoires from subjects exposed to, actively infected with, or recovered from COVID-19. The repertoires were released in a freely available public database meant as a resource for research on the immune response to SARS-CoV-2. The samples were drawn from the first 160 participants of the ongoing ImmuneRACE study and from 1,254 subjects provided by 6 global collaborators. A de-identified subject ID, COVID-19 status, age in years and sex were almost always included in the sample metadata. Where available, HLA class I and class II types were taken from metadata supplied by the sample provider and were not determined by assay-based typing. Beyond this particular receptor, the publication reports: The amount of clinical and demographic metadata varied by source and participant and was provided uncurated.

The immunoSEQ Assay, a bias-controlled multiplex PCR, was used to amplify TCRbeta CDR3 regions from genomic DNA. Per the authors' processing: Nucleated cell counts per sample were estimated from amplification of reference gene primers within the assay. Sequence reads were collapsed and filtered to measure the absolute abundance of every unique TCRbeta CDR3 rearrangement. For each sample, productive Simpson clonality was calculated as the square root of Simpson's diversity index over productive rearrangements. TCRdb took over this immuneACCESS table, retaining in-frame rearrangements with V and J assigned. Such tables are incomplete; in checked studies, under half of the missing clones stem from an unresolved V gene, and the remainder is unexplained. The V and J calls and the clone size are those of that table, but D and trimming were determined from the DNA. This sample comprises around 350,000 clones, 70% to 90% of them detected only once. 2.5% to 3.5% of the sample goes to the ten largest clones.

CDR1 and CDR2 (SNHLY, FYNNEI) derive from the germline V gene. Trimming takes 7 bases from V and 6 bases from J, and the germline ends sit 12 bases apart. The CDR3 holds 13 amino acids from the cysteine to the phenylalanine. The retained sequence is limited to the CDR3, 39 bases, with the frame set at the first base. Each collaborating institution followed its own protocols to collect whole blood in K2EDTA tubes. For TCRbeta analysis, collaborators shipped samples in one of three forms: frozen whole blood, isolated PBMCs, or DNA extracted from either of those sample types. As to this clone: The clone's antigen remains unknown. No base quality information exists; no much larger clone differs at one position.

The sequenced sample was peripheral blood. This TCR derives from a human donor in a cohort sampled during active COVID-19. The rearranged chain carries TRBV2 and TRBJ2-2, with the D gene not clear enough to name. Here is the DNA: TGTGCCAGCAAAATGCTCCAGGCCGGGGAGCTGTTTTTT. Translated, it reads CASKMLQAGELFF.